The 32 T cell receptor beta chains below were found in one sample sequenced in a study of regulatory T cells in long-lasting Graves disease. Time point of the sample: newly diagnosed GD, antithyroid drugs for less than 3 months. The TCR library was made from RNA that had been extracted from PBMCs in TRIzol. With iRepertoire HTBI primers and Arm-PCR of CDR3 regions, TCR beta libraries were built. MiXCR, run by TCRdb on the multiplex PCR reads, gives a single entry per CDR3 protein. The sample carries hundreds of thousands of distinct CDR3 sequences, about 15% recorded once. In addition, the sample was reused for a study of T cells in Graves' hyperthyroidism and ophthalmopathy.

The sample consisted of peripheral blood mononuclear cells (PBMCs), taken at new diagnosis, from a patient treated with antithyroid drugs. The receptors here all came from a woman in her twenties or thirties with Graves disease.

The chain couples TRBV10-1 to TRBJ2-3; D remains unclear. From germline, CDR1 is WNHNN and CDR2 SYGVQD (reference sequence). The CDR3 contains 14 residues. Between the trimmed V and J ends, which lost 8 bases and 2 bases, there was a span of 14 bases. Written as DNA, the CDR3 is TGCGCCAGCCCCCCCTTGGGCGTCACAGATACGCAGTATTTT. This translates into CASPPLGVTDTQYF.

This clonotype was counted at least ten times. The chain carries TRBV11-2 and TRBJ2-3; 11 nucleotides line up with TRBD1. The J segment lost 5 bases and the V segment lost 3 bases, leaving 4 bases of the junction unmatched. The CDR3 length is 15 residues. Germline assignment: CDR1 SGHAT and CDR2 FQNNGV. CDR3 nucleotide sequence: TGTGCCAGCAGCTTCTGGGACAGGGGGTTAGATACGCAGTATTTT. It yields the protein CASSFWDRGLDTQYF.

This clonotype was counted ten times or more. The rearrangement joins TRBV6-5 to TRBJ2-5; no reliable D call. Per the germline V gene, CDR1 is MNHEY and CDR2 is SVGAGI. This CDR3 spans 13 amino acids. V lost 0 bases and J 9 bases, leaving 11 bases between the germline ends. The CDR3 DNA reads TGTGCCAGCAGTTACTCTTGGGGTTCGCCCCAGTACTTC. This sequence encodes CASSYSWGSPQYF.

This clonotype came up many times. The gene calls are TRBV20-1 and TRBJ2-7; TRBD2 matches 11 bases. The germline CDR1 and CDR2 sequences are DFQATT and SNEGSKA (reference sequence). The CDR3 sequence is 15 residues long. Losses at the gene ends were 0 bases for V and 4 bases for J; bases not matched to a gene: 5. CDR3 loop: CSARDGTSGLYEQYF. The CDR3 coding sequence is TGCAGTGCTAGAGATGGGACTAGCGGACTTTACGAGCAGTACTTC.

This clonotype was observed many times. This chain links TRBV6-2 or TRBV6-3 with TRBJ2-2; 7 nucleotides align to TRBD1. The CDR3 extends over 17 amino acids. V lost 5 bases, J lost 5 bases, and 14 bases stayed unmatched. Germline V CDR1 and CDR2: MNHEY, SVGEGT. Here the CDR3 DNA reads TGTGCCAGCAGTGAAGCTATCACCACAGGGGATACCGGGGAGCTGTTTTTT. Translated, it gives CASSEAITTGDTGELFF.

This clonotype was observed a few times. The chain combines TRBV11-3 with TRBJ2-3; D unclear. Germline V lookup: CDR1 SGHNT, CDR2 YENEEA. The CDR3 extends over 15 amino acids. V was pared by 3 bases and J by 6 bases, with 16 bases between. The CDR3 region is CASSFSTLPSDTQYF. CDR3 coding DNA: TGTGCCAGCAGCTTCTCTACTTTGCCGTCGGATACGCAGTATTTT.

The chain has TRBV20-1 and TRBJ1-1; D unresolved. The CDR3 contains 14 residues. Germline V CDR1 and CDR2: DFQATT, SNEGSKA (reference sequence). Trimming took off 0 bases at V and 1 base at J, with 9 bases between the two ends. The CDR3 coding sequence is TGCAGTGCTAGAGATCCTAGAGCGAACACTGAAGCTTTCTTT. Amino acids: CSARDPRANTEAFF.

This clonotype was recorded many times. The V and J genes are TRBV28 and TRBJ1-4, with TRBD1 matching 9 bases. Germline V gives CDR1 MDHEN, CDR2 SYDVKM. The CDR3 runs to 15 residues. V trimming: 6 bases; J trimming: 6 bases; junction bases outside the gene matches: 8. In nucleotides, the CDR3 is TGTGCCAGCAGCCCGACAGGGGGGAGTTATGAAAAACTGTTTTTT. This encodes CASSPTGGSYEKLFF. Looking up the rest from reference TRBV28 and TRBJ1-4 gives the full variable domain: DVKVTQSSRYLVKRTGEKVFLECVQDMDHENMFWYRQDPGLGLRLIYFSYDVKMKEKGDIPEGYSVSREKKERFSLILESASTNQTSMYLCASSPTGGSYEKLFFGSGTQLSVL.

This clonotype has more than one count but fewer than ten. The chain carries TRBV3-1 and TRBJ2-1, with TRBD2 matching 13 bases. CDR3 length: 13 residues. Per germline, CDR1 LGHDT and CDR2 YNNKEL (reference sequence). V was pared by 8 bases and J by 9 bases, with 4 bases of the junction left unmatched. Here the CDR3 reads CASRGLAGSEQFF. The CDR3 nucleotides are TGTGCCAGCCGGGGACTAGCGGGGAGTGAGCAGTTCTTC.

CDR3 in amino acids: CSARDAQGPTDTQYF. The CDR3, as DNA: TGCAGTGCTAGAGATGCCCAGGGACCCACAGATACGCAGTATTTT. The chain has TRBV20-1 and TRBJ2-3, with D perhaps being TRBD1 or TRBD2 (5 bases each). Trimming took 0 bases from V and 2 from J, leaving 12 bases between them. Germline V gene sequence: CDR1 DFQATT, CDR2 SNEGSKA (reference sequence). CDR3 size: 15 residues.

This clonotype was counted only a few times. This chain uses TRBV11-2 with TRBJ2-7, with 7 bases matching TRBD2. J gave up 4 bases and V 5 bases, and 8 bases lay outside the gene matches. The CDR3 contains 14 residues. Germline V gene sequence: CDR1 SGHAT, CDR2 FQNNGV. The DNA of the CDR3 is TGTGCCAGCAGCCGTGGGGCGGGAGCTTACGAGCAGTACTTC. It encodes CASSRGAGAYEQYF.

This chain connects TRBV20-1 to TRBJ1-5; 8 nucleotides line up with TRBD1. J gave up 5 bases and V 5 bases, and 8 bases lay outside the gene matches. This CDR3 contains 14 residues. Germline values: CDR1 DFQATT, CDR2 SNEGSKA (reference sequence). In DNA, the CDR3 is TGCAGTGCTCCTTCGACAGGGGCGCATCAGCCCCAGCATTTT. As protein: CSAPSTGAHQPQHF.

This rearrangement joins TRBV3-1 to TRBJ2-5; the D gene is possibly TRBD2 (5 bases). The CDR3 runs 11 residues. In germline, CDR1 is LGHDT, CDR2 YNNKEL (reference sequence). V gave up 4 bases and J gave up 9 bases, with 9 bases separating them. The CDR3 is CASSRERAQYF. Here the CDR3 DNA reads TGTGCCAGCAGCCGGGAGAGGGCCCAGTACTTC.

V usage is TRBV5-6 and J usage is TRBJ1-1; 10 nucleotides align to TRBD1. Looked up from germline, CDR1 is SGHDT and CDR2 is YYEEEE. There are 15 residues in the CDR3. With V trimmed by 4 bases and J by 4 bases, 7 bases remained unmatched. The CDR3 DNA reads as TGTGCCAGCAGCGACACCGGGACAGGGGCCACTGAAGCTTTCTTT. Encoded protein: CASSDTGTGATEAFF.

This clonotype was recorded many times. The chain has TRBV7-8 and TRBJ1-1, with a weak D call TRBD1 (6 bases). Germline loops: CDR1 SGHVS, CDR2 FQNEAQ. Trimming took 4 bases from V and 4 from J, leaving 13 bases between them. This CDR3 has 14 amino acids. The chain's CDR3 is CASSSLGHPTEAFF. The CDR3 bases are TGTGCCAGCAGCTCCCTGGGACATCCCACTGAAGCTTTCTTT.

This clonotype was counted only a few times. The chain links TRBV7-9 to TRBJ2-3; the D is unclear. Germline V gives CDR1 SEHNR, CDR2 FQNEAQ (reference sequence). The V and J ends lost 3 bases and 1 base respectively, with 8 bases between them. The CDR3 extends over 14 amino acids. CDR3 region: CASSFSSRTDTQYF. The DNA for the CDR3 is TGTGCCAGCAGCTTCAGTAGCCGCACAGATACGCAGTATTTT.

This clonotype was seen a few times. The J gene is TRBJ1-6, the V gene TRBV2; 9 nucleotides line up with TRBD1. With 5 bases clipped from V and 0 bases from J, the junction kept 2 bases outside the gene matches. CDR3 length: 16 amino acids. CDR1 and CDR2 (germline): SNHLY, FYNNEI. The CDR3 sequence is CASSKDRGSYNSPLHF. In DNA, the CDR3 is TGTGCCAGCAGTAAGGACAGGGGCTCCTATAATTCACCCCTCCACTTT.

This clonotype was recorded at least ten times. This chain joins TRBV29-1 and TRBJ2-3; 8 bases fit TRBD1. The length of the CDR3 is 15 residues. Germline V gives CDR1 SQVTM, CDR2 ANQGSEA. Trimming took 3 bases from V and 2 from J; bases not matched to a gene: 7. Here the CDR3 reads CSVDAGQGHTDTQYF. CDR3 DNA: TGCAGCGTTGATGCAGGACAGGGCCACACAGATACGCAGTATTTT.

V usage is TRBV28 and J usage is TRBJ1-2, with 9 positions matching TRBD1. The germline V gene has CDR1 MDHEN and CDR2 SYDVKM. The CDR3 extends over 15 amino acids. The junction had 12 bases not matched to a gene; V was cut back by 10 bases and J by 3 bases. In DNA, the CDR3 is TGTGCCACCAAATCCCGACAGGGGGATCACTATGGCTACACCTTC. It is translated as CATKSRQGDHYGYTF.

In its sample, this clonotype was seen a few times. Its ends do not fully match the called genes, so a read error is possible. V is TRBV29-1 and J is TRBJ2-5, with 11 bases lining up with TRBD2. CDR3 length: 16 amino acids. The germline V gene has CDR1 SQVTM and CDR2 ANQGSEA. CDR3 protein: CSVEGIAGGMGETQYF. The CDR3 DNA follows: TGCAGCGTCGAAGGGATAGCGGGAGGGATGGGGGAGACCCAGTACTTC.

This clonotype was seen a few times. V and J are TRBV3-1 and TRBJ2-7, with D possibly being TRBD2 (6 bases). CDR3 length: 14 amino acids. V dropped 3 bases and J dropped 4 bases, with 13 bases sitting between them. The germline V gene has CDR1 LGHDT and CDR2 YNNKEL (reference sequence). CDR3: CASSHSLAHYEQYF. The CDR3 DNA follows: TGTGCCAGCAGCCATTCTCTAGCGCATTACGAGCAGTACTTC.

The table lists this clonotype with many counts. This chain links TRBV24-1 with TRBJ1-1; D is ambiguous. Germline loops: CDR1 KGHDR, CDR2 SFDVKD. Trimming shortened V by 7 bases and J by 0 bases, and 14 bases separated the two germline ends. This CDR3 is 15 amino acids long. CDR3 amino acids: CATRGAGGMNTEAFF. CDR3 coding DNA: TGTGCCACCAGGGGAGCGGGAGGTATGAACACTGAAGCTTTCTTT.

This clonotype has a handful of counts. One junction end disagrees with the germline gene, perhaps due to a read error. J is TRBJ1-5 and V is TRBV11-2, with unresolved D. The CDR3 extends over 13 amino acids. Germline assignment: CDR1 SGHAT and CDR2 FQNNGV. The CDR3, as DNA: TGTGCCAGCAGCTTATACAGCACTCAGCCCCAGCATTTT. It yields the protein CASSLYSTQPQHF.

This clonotype was seen ten or more times. The chain has TRBV28 and TRBJ1-6, with 8 positions matching TRBD1. The CDR3 totals 15 residues. The germline V gene encodes CDR1 MDHEN and CDR2 SYDVKM. Trimming at V came to 5 bases and at J to 9 bases, leaving 9 bases not matched to a gene. The CDR3 protein is CASSEPTGAGSPLHF. As DNA, the CDR3 is TGTGCCAGCAGTGAACCGACAGGGGCTGGTTCACCCCTCCACTTT.

The chain is built from TRBV7-9 and TRBJ1-6; D possibly corresponds to TRBD1 (6 bases). V was clipped by 6 bases and J by 5 bases, with 11 bases between them. The CDR3 totals 14 residues. Germline values: CDR1 SEHNR, CDR2 FQNEAQ (reference sequence). This chain's CDR3 is CASRGGGDNSPLHF. In DNA, the CDR3 is TGTGCCAGCAGAGGGGGTGGGGATAATTCACCCCTCCACTTT.

The chain has TRBV14 and TRBJ1-4, with a possible D match to TRBD1 (5 bases). Between the trimmed V and J ends, which lost 1 base and 5 bases, there was a span of 11 bases. The germline V gene has CDR1 SGHDN and CDR2 FVKESK. The length of the CDR3 is 15 residues. For the CDR3, the DNA is TGTGCCAGCAGCCAAGTAGTGGGACCGAATGAAAAACTGTTTTTT. Encoded protein: CASSQVVGPNEKLFF.

This clonotype was seen at least ten times. V is TRBV5-1 and J is TRBJ1-5; unclear D gene. V was cut by 0 bases and J by 3 bases, with 7 bases left in between. The CDR3 spans 14 residues. Germline V gene data show CDR1 as SGHRS and CDR2 as YFSETQ. The CDR3 reads CASSLDGVNQPQHF. CDR3 coding DNA: TGCGCCAGCAGCTTGGACGGGGTCAATCAGCCCCAGCATTTT.

This clonotype was seen more than once but under ten times. This chain links TRBV7-9 with TRBJ2-1; no clear D. The V end lost 4 bases, the J end lost 0 bases, and 10 bases lay between the germline ends. The germline gives CDR1 SEHNR, CDR2 FQNEAQ (reference sequence). The CDR3 contains 15 residues. CDR3 protein: CASSSHRSSYNEQFF. The CDR3 bases are TGTGCCAGCAGCTCCCACCGGAGCTCCTACAATGAGCAGTTCTTC.

This clonotype was observed at least ten times. The genes are TRBV3-1 and TRBJ1-1; no definite D call. V dropped 0 bases and J dropped 1 base, with 6 bases sitting between them. CDR3 size: 14 residues. Germline V gives CDR1 LGHDT, CDR2 YNNKEL (reference sequence). The CDR3 nucleotides read TGTGCCAGCAGCCAAGAAGTTGCGAACACTGAAGCTTTCTTT. Translated, it gives CASSQEVANTEAFF.

This clonotype was detected a few times. The V and J genes are TRBV19 and TRBJ2-1, with unresolved D. The CDR3 length is 13 residues. Germline CDR1 and CDR2: LNHDA and SQIVND (reference sequence). The V and J ends lost 3 bases and 2 bases respectively, with 5 bases between them. The CDR3: CASSIYPYNEQFF. CDR3 coding DNA: TGTGCCAGTAGTATTTACCCCTACAATGAGCAGTTCTTC.

This chain links TRBV19 with TRBJ1-4; 7 bases map to TRBD1. The CDR3 totals 14 residues. The germline V gene encodes CDR1 LNHDA and CDR2 SQIVND (reference sequence). With V trimmed by 9 bases and J by 4 bases, 8 bases remained unmatched. CDR3 protein: CASWTGAINEKLFF. CDR3 coding DNA: TGTGCCAGCTGGACAGGAGCAATTAATGAAAAACTGTTTTTT.

The chain has TRBV27 and TRBJ2-3; 9 nucleotides match TRBD2. CDR1 and CDR2 from the germline V gene are MNHEY and SMNVEV (reference sequence). Trimming at V came to 6 bases and at J to 7 bases, leaving 17 bases not matched to a gene. The CDR3 extends over 17 amino acids. CDR3 sequence: CASRRRLAEGGLYTQYF. As DNA, the CDR3 is TGTGCCAGCAGACGGCGACTAGCGGAGGGGGGGTTATATACGCAGTATTTT.